These 15 T cell receptor beta chains were all obtained from the same sample, sequenced in a study of graft-versus-host responses after intestinal transplantation. These receptors lack a known antigen. Assay: immunoSEQ multiplex PCR; the TCRdb copy retains only in-frame clones and omits some. Among 95,000 to 110,000 clones listed, over 85% were seen once. Source: unstimulated CD8+ T cells sorted from spleen or lymph node cells, taken before intestinal transplant. These receptors all stem from a human donor who received an intestinal transplant.

The V call is TRBV9, the J call TRBJ2-1; D possibly corresponds to TRBD2 (5 bases). This CDR3 spans 14 amino acids. Trimming left V 7 bases short and J 1 base short, with 12 bases between. Germline V gene lookup returns CDR1 SGDLS and CDR2 YYNGEE. In DNA, the CDR3 is TGTGCCAGCGGGCGGGCTAAATCCTACAATGAGCAGTTCTTC. It codes for CASGRAKSYNEQFF.

This clone appeared once. This chain connects TRBV6-1 to TRBJ1-1; 8 nucleotides align to TRBD1. Germline lookup yields CDR1 MNHNS and CDR2 SASEGT. V lost 6 bases to trimming and J lost 1 base; unmatched junction nucleotides: 4. The CDR3 is 14 amino acids. CDR3 region: CASRVDRGNTEAFF. The CDR3 bases are TGTGCCAGCAGAGTAGACAGGGGGAACACTGAAGCTTTCTTT.

This chain joins TRBV2 and TRBJ2-5; D gene unclear. Germline assignment: CDR1 SNHLY and CDR2 FYNNEI. Between the trimmed V and J ends, which lost 1 base and 1 base, there was a span of 10 bases. The CDR3 consists of 15 residues. CDR3 nucleotides: TGTGCCAGCAGTGAAGGTAGAGGCGCCCAAGAGACCCAGTACTTC. Protein sequence: CASSEGRGAQETQYF.

The chain is built from TRBV9 and TRBJ2-1; D possibly corresponds to TRBD1 (6 bases). The CDR3 totals 16 residues. Per germline, CDR1 SGDLS and CDR2 YYNGEE. V was clipped by 0 bases and J by 8 bases, with 18 bases between them. The CDR3 coding sequence is TGTGCCAGCAGCGTAGAGGGCAGGGGCGATTGGGATGAGCAGTTCTTC. This codes for CASSVEGRGDWDEQFF.

This chain connects TRBV12-2 to TRBJ2-7; TRBD2, the D gene given by the table, was not confirmed from the DNA. TRBV12-2 represents a pseudogene. This CDR3 region has 18 residues. CDR3 amino acids: CASRFPKRGTSGTYEQYF. The CDR3 DNA follows: TGTGCAAGTCGCTTCCCTAAACGGGGGACTAGCGGGACCTACGAGCAGTACTTC.

This clone has just a few counts. The V gene is TRBV10-3, the J gene TRBJ2-7, with D unresolved. The V end lost 5 bases, the J end lost 1 base, and 9 bases lay between the germline ends. Germline CDR1 reads ENHRY; CDR2 reads SYGVKD. CDR3 length equals 13 residues. As DNA, the CDR3 is TGTGCCATCAGTAATGACGGTTCCTACGAGCAGTACTTC. Translation gives CAISNDGSYEQYF.

This clone has only one observation. The genes are TRBV9 and TRBJ1-5, with D tentatively TRBD1 (5 bases). Per germline, CDR1 SGDLS and CDR2 YYNGEE. Trimming shortened V by 5 bases and J by 5 bases, and 17 bases separated the two germline ends. This CDR3 is 15 amino acids long. The CDR3 region is CASSPTGGLDQPQHF. Written as DNA, the CDR3 is TGTGCCAGCAGTCCCACTGGGGGACTCGATCAGCCCCAGCATTTT.

The chain joins TRBV6-5 to TRBJ2-1; D perhaps matches TRBD2 (5 bases). CDR3 length equals 12 residues. CDR1 and CDR2 from the germline V gene are MNHEY and SVGAGI. Trimming stripped 4 bases from V and 7 bases from J, with 8 bases between. As DNA, the CDR3 is TGTGCCAGCAGTTTACCGGGAAATGAGCAGTTCTTC. Protein product: CASSLPGNEQFF.

CDR3 amino acids: CASSLMAAADTQYF. The CDR3 region has the DNA TGTGCCAGCAGCTTGATGGCGGCAGCAGATACGCAGTATTTT. The chain employs TRBV25-1 and TRBJ2-3; D gene unclear. The V end lost 6 bases, the J end lost 4 bases, and 14 bases lay between the germline ends. The CDR3 is made up of 14 amino acids. Looked up from germline, CDR1 is MGHDK and CDR2 is SYGVNS. The variable domain in full, with the rest retrieved from reference TRBV25-1 and TRBJ2-3, is EADIYQTPRYLVIGTGKKITLECSQTMGHDKMYWYQQDPGMELHLIHYSYGVNSTEKGDLSSESTVSRIRTEHFPLTLESARPSHTSQYLCASSLMAAADTQYFGPGTRLTVL.

The chain couples TRBV9 to TRBJ1-4, with TRBD1 identical over 8 bases. CDR1 SGDLS and CDR2 YYNGEE come from the germline V gene. V lost 3 bases and J lost 7; bases outside the gene matches: 5. The CDR3 is 14 residues long. CDR3 amino acids: CASSGTGGAEKLFF. CDR3 nucleotides: TGTGCCAGCAGCGGTACAGGGGGGGCTGAAAAACTGTTTTTT.

The chain carries TRBV4-1 and TRBJ2-7, with TRBD2 matching over 14 bases. CDR1 and CDR2 from the germline V gene are MGHRA and YSYEKL. V dropped 1 base and J dropped 3; count of bases not matched to a gene: 5. This CDR3 comprises 17 residues. The CDR3 loop reads CASSQGGLAGGDYEQYF. CDR3 nucleotides: TGCGCCAGCAGCCAAGGAGGACTAGCGGGGGGCGACTACGAGCAGTACTTC.

The gene calls are TRBV19 and TRBJ1-1; D ambiguous. V shed 4 bases and J shed 1 base, with 7 bases lying between them. The germline gives CDR1 LNHDA, CDR2 SQIVND (reference sequence). The CDR3 is made up of 13 amino acids. The CDR3 sequence is CASSTHPNTEAFF. In DNA, the CDR3 is TGTGCCAGTAGTACCCACCCGAACACTGAAGCTTTCTTT. The full variable domain, with the rest looked up from reference TRBV19 and TRBJ1-1, is DGGITQSPKYLFRKEGQNVTLSCEQNLNHDAMYWYRQDPGQGLRLIYYSQIVNDFQKGDIAEGYSVSREKKESFPLTVTSAQKNPTAFYLCASSTHPNTEAFFGQGTRLTVV.

J is TRBJ1-4 and V is TRBV19; tentative D call: TRBD1 (5 bases). Germline assignment: CDR1 LNHDA and CDR2 SQIVND (reference sequence). The CDR3 loop spans 14 amino acids. V was cut by 1 base and J by 8 bases, with 11 bases left in between. The CDR3 spells CASSIALGTEKLFF. The CDR3 coding sequence is TGTGCCAGTAGTATAGCTTTGGGGACCGAAAAACTGTTTTTT.

This chain connects TRBV6-5 to TRBJ1-2, with D possibly TRBD1 on 6 matching bases. Germline CDR1 is MNHEY and CDR2 is SVGAGI. The CDR3 sequence is 14 residues long. The V gene lost 4 bases and the J gene lost 8 bases, with 17 bases spanning the gap. The DNA for the CDR3 is TGTGCCAGCAGTTCAGACCCTGAAGGGGGGGGCTACACCTTC. Its translation is CASSSDPEGGGYTF.

This clone was detected a few times. The chain combines TRBV7-9 with TRBJ1-2; D uncertain. Trimming cost V 0 bases and J 3 bases, with 8 bases left between them. Germline lookup yields CDR1 SEHNR and CDR2 FQNEAQ (reference sequence). The CDR3 runs to 14 residues. This CDR3 is CASSLALEYYGYTF. The CDR3 DNA follows: TGTGCCAGCAGCTTAGCTTTGGAGTACTATGGCTACACCTTC.